Listed below are T cell receptor beta chains from one sample, sequenced in a study of long-term antiretroviral therapy in people with HIV. Profiling relied on immunoSEQ multiplex PCR, and the TCRdb table lists in-frame clones only, not all of them. This table holds fewer than 40,000 clones, around 94% found once. The starting material was unsorted PBMCs, obtained 5 to 5.5 years after starting antiretroviral therapy. The receptors derive from a woman aged 45-60 years with HIV. Both conserved end residues are part of each CDR3. D genes are given only for firm matches. Not every row has a clone size; where given, it reads once, few, many or a size class.

abundance	v_gene	len	d_gene	j_gene	CDR3nt	CDR3aa
-	TRBV7-2	17	-	TRBJ2-2	TGTGCCAGCAGCAAGAGCAGCTTAACGGGGCGACCCGGGGAGCTGTTTTTT	CASSKSSLTGRPGELFF
-	TRBV9	17	-	TRBJ1-1	TGTGCCAGCAGCGTAGGGGCCTGGGGGCTGGAAGGGACTGAAGCTTTCTTT	CASSVGAWGLEGTEAFF
once	TRBV5-1	16	-	TRBJ2-1	TGCGCCAGCAGCCCATCCCTTAGTGGCTCCTACAATGAGCAGTTCTTC	CASSPSLSGSYNEQFF
once	TRBV7-2	13	-	TRBJ1-2	TGTGCCAGCAGCGTAGACAGGAACTATGGCTACACCTTC	CASSVDRNYGYTF
-	TRBV7-3	15	TRBD2	TRBJ2-1	TGTGCCAGCAGCTCAGGACTAGCCATCTTTAATGAGCAGTTCTTC	CASSSGLAIFNEQFF
once	TRBV5-1	15	-	TRBJ2-3	TGCGCCACCCGAGAGAGGACTTACCGCACAGATACGCAGTATTTT	CATRERTYRTDTQYF
-	TRBV30	14	-	TRBJ1-5	TGTGCCTGGAGTATAGAAACAGGGTTCCAGCCCCAGCATTTT	CAWSIETGFQPQHF
-	TRBV19	14	-	TRBJ2-1	TGTGCCAGTAGCCAGAACCCCCAGGGGATGGGGCAGTTCTTC	CASSQNPQGMGQFF
-	TRBV11-2	13	-	TRBJ2-2	TGTGCCAGCAGCTCAGCCGGCACCGGGGAGCTGTTTTTT	CASSSAGTGELFF
-	TRBV19	15	-	TRBJ2-3	TGTGCCAGTAGTATTGGGGGGCAGGGTGGGGATACGCAGTATTTT	CASSIGGQGGDTQYF
-	TRBV7-9	15	TRBD2	TRBJ2-3	TGTGCCAGCAGCTTAGTGACTAGCTCTGCAGATACGCAGTATTTT	CASSLVTSSADTQYF
-	TRBV2	14	-	TRBJ1-1	TGTGCCAGCAGTGAAGTGGGGAGAAACACTGAAGCTTTCTTT	CASSEVGRNTEAFF
-	TRBV16	17	TRBD2	TRBJ2-7	TGTGCCAGCAGCTGGGGTCTAGCGGGGGGGCGTGTCGGCGAGCAGTACTTC	CASSWGLAGGRVGEQYF
-	TRBV11-3	13	-	TRBJ2-7	TGTGCCAGCAGCTTAGCAGCTAGCTACGAGCAGTACTTC	CASSLAASYEQYF
-	TRBV7-8	14	-	TRBJ2-7	TGTGCCAGCAGCCTCGGGACGGGACCCTACGAGCAGTACTTC	CASSLGTGPYEQYF
-	TRBV9	15	-	TRBJ2-1	TGTGCCAGCAGCGTAGATTCTCGGACCGGGAATGAGCAGTTCTTC	CASSVDSRTGNEQFF
-	TRBV2	19	TRBD1	TRBJ2-2	TGTGCCAGCAGTGCAAAGAAGAAGCCCGGGACAGGGAACACCGGGGAGCTGTTTTTT	CASSAKKKPGTGNTGELFF
-	TRBV7-8	14	-	TRBJ1-1	TGTGCCAGCAGCCGTCTTGCAATGAACACTGAAGCTTTCTTT	CASSRLAMNTEAFF
-	TRBV4-1	19	-	TRBJ1-4	TGCGCCAGCAGCCAAGATCTCGCGGGAACAGGTGCAACTAATGAAAAACTGTTTTTT	CASSQDLAGTGATNEKLFF
-	TRBV29-1	14	-	TRBJ2-3	TGCAGCGCGAACAGGGATGCAAACACAGATACGCAGTATTTT	CSANRDANTDTQYF
-	TRBV5-5	16	-	TRBJ1-4	TGTGCCAGCAGCTTGCCGGGAGTCGCAACTAATGAAAAACTGTTTTTT	CASSLPGVATNEKLFF
-	TRBV5-1	18	TRBD1	TRBJ2-3	TGCGCCAGCAGCTTAAAAACTTGGCAGGGGGCGCCCACAGATACGCAGTATTTT	CASSLKTWQGAPTDTQYF
once	TRBV2	14	-	TRBJ1-2	TGTGCCAGCAGGAGGGACGGGACTTCGTATGGCTACACCTTC	CASRRDGTSYGYTF
-	TRBV6-5	14	TRBD1	TRBJ1-2	TGTGCCAGCACCTCGGTTGGGGACAGCTATGGCTACACCTTC	CASTSVGDSYGYTF
-	TRBV2	13	-	TRBJ1-2	TGTGCCAGCAGTGAGGTCCCCCTCTATGGCTACACCTTC	CASSEVPLYGYTF
-	TRBV9	15	TRBD1	TRBJ1-1	TGTGCCAGCAGCCTCCTGGGACAGGGGAACACTGAAGCTTTCTTT	CASSLLGQGNTEAFF
-	TRBV7-3	16	-	TRBJ2-7	TGTGCCAGCAGCCCCTCGGCCAGGGATCCCCCGAGAGAGCAGTACTTC	CASSPSARDPPREQYF
-	TRBV2	15	-	TRBJ1-3	TGTGCCAGCAGTGATATCAGGGTATCTGGAAACACCATATATTTT	CASSDIRVSGNTIYF
-	TRBV30	17	-	TRBJ2-3	TGTGCCTGGAGTGTACCCCCGGCGGGGGCCCTCACAGATACGCAGTATTTT	CAWSVPPAGALTDTQYF
-	TRBV16	14	-	TRBJ1-1	TGTGCCAGCAGCCAAATAAGGGGGAACACTGAAGCTTTCTTT	CASSQIRGNTEAFF
-	TRBV2	12	-	TRBJ2-3	TGTGCCAGCCCTCAGGGACGGATGAAACAGTATTTT	CASPQGRMKQYF
-	TRBV5-4	15	-	TRBJ1-1	TGTGCCAGCAGCTTGGAAGCGGGGAGGGACACTGAAGCTTTCTTT	CASSLEAGRDTEAFF
-	TRBV2	13	TRBD1	TRBJ1-5	TGTGCCAGCAGCGAGGACAGGGCCCAGCCCCAGCATTTT	CASSEDRAQPQHF
-	TRBV6-1	13	TRBD1	TRBJ1-6	TGTGCCAGCAGACAGGGGTATAATTCACCCCTCCACTTT	CASRQGYNSPLHF
-	TRBV10-3	14	-	TRBJ1-4	TGTGCCATCAGTGACCGGGGAACTAATGAAAAACTGTTTTTT	CAISDRGTNEKLFF
-	TRBV6-6	12	-	TRBJ2-3	TGTGCCAGTTCGGGATCTACAGATACGCAGTATTTT	CASSGSTDTQYF
-	TRBV2	15	TRBD1	TRBJ2-3	TGTGCCAGCAGGAGGACAGGGGAAGGCACAGATACGCAGTATTTT	CASRRTGEGTDTQYF
-	TRBV29-1	15	-	TRBJ1-1	TGCAGCGTTCACGGGGGAGGCCCAGCGAACACTGAAGCTTTCTTT	CSVHGGGPANTEAFF
-	TRBV6-5	15	-	TRBJ1-6	TGTGCCAGCAGTTACTATCCGGCAGGGGATTCACCCCTCCACTTT	CASSYYPAGDSPLHF
-	TRBV6-5	15	-	TRBJ1-4	TGTGCCAGCAGTCCCCAGGGGCGGCTTAATGAAAAACTGTTTTTT	CASSPQGRLNEKLFF
once	TRBV5-6	16	TRBD1	TRBJ1-2	TGTGCCAGCAGCTTCGTTTCAGGGGGCGCGAACTATGGCTACACCTTC	CASSFVSGGANYGYTF
-	TRBV5-1	13	-	TRBJ2-1	TGCGCCAGCAGCTACGGACTGAGCAATGAGCAGTTCTTC	CASSYGLSNEQFF
-	TRBV30	12	-	TRBJ2-7	TGTGCCTGGAGATGGGCGGCCTACGAGCAGTACTTC	CAWRWAAYEQYF
once	TRBV20-1	10	-	TRBJ1-2	TGCAGTGCTAGAGTAGGGGGCTACACCTTC	CSARVGGYTF
-	TRBV5-4	17	TRBD2	TRBJ2-1	TGTGCCAGCAGCCCAGGACTAGCGGGTGTGATGGCCGATGAGCAGTTCTTC	CASSPGLAGVMADEQFF
-	TRBV30	15	-	TRBJ2-3	TGTGCCTGTAAGTTAGGGGCTGGTGGCACAGATACGCAGTATTTT	CACKLGAGGTDTQYF